The present entry profiles one T cell receptor (beta chain) with its context. Its recognized antigen is unknown. No quality values exist for individual bases; no much larger clone is one base distant. The germline V gene encodes CDR1 MDHEN and CDR2 SYDVKM. Unmatched junction bases come to 3, with V trimmed by 5 bases and J by 6 bases. Reading from cysteine to phenylalanine, the CDR3 counts 13 amino acids. Just the 39-base CDR3 DNA is kept, in frame starting at base 1. The data are from a study of cytomegalovirus exposure and HLA in healthy donors (dated by TCRdb to 2017 to 2019). A note on the overall study: The 666 repertoires of the first cohort and the approximately 110 validation repertoires were produced on the same platform, according to a later analysis. The study aimed to test whether signatures of past pathogen exposure could be identified by cataloging public T cell receptors. Besides the first cohort of 550 to 750 subjects, a separate validation cohort made up of over 100 different subjects was used. High-throughput TCR immunosequencing, statistical association of individual TCRs with disease status, and machine learning were combined to predict cytomegalovirus infection status.

Separate from the roughly 650-subject first cohort, the validation cohort of roughly 110 subjects was the group to which the donors belonged. Libraries came from the immunoSEQ multiplex PCR assay. Per the source publication's procedure: A statistical classification framework was built for diagnosing cytomegalovirus status from the catalog of TCR beta chain sequences. In TCRdb, the immuneACCESS table is reduced to in-frame sequences with V and J assigned. These tables do not hold every clone; where another copy was compared, an unresolved V gene accounts for under half, and the others remain unexplained. V and J calls and clone size are those listed in that table; D and trimming were worked out from the DNA. The sample has about 79,000 clones on record, 93% of them singletons. The top ten clones comprise about 3.9% of the sample. The paper as a whole reports these results and caveats: A total of about 150 TCR beta chains were listed by the study as associated with cytomegalovirus. The authors suggested that the approach could potentially be extended to other disease states and immunological phenotypes. In vitro tests confirmed that three of the cytomegalovirus-associated TCR beta chains recognize cytomegalovirus antigens. Across donors, most TCR sequences were observed very rarely, whereas some public TCRs were present in many individuals. Cytomegalovirus status was reported to be diagnosed by the classifier with high specificity and sensitivity in both the original and validation cohorts. A later analysis had no HLA typing for the validation cohort, so co-occurrence there was scored across all 110 or so repertoires. In a later analysis, TCRs clustered in the first cohort were found to also tend to co-occur in the roughly 120 validation repertoires, with approximately 94% of cluster scores above 0.

The sequence was obtained from a woman in her thirties in good health and CMV-seronegative. Sequencing was done on a sample of PBMCs. This chain joins TRBV28 to TRBJ1-5; TRBD1 fits 8 bases in the junction. The CDR3 has the sequence CASSPDRVQPQHF. In nucleotides, the sequence is TGTGCCAGCAGTCCGGACAGGGTTCAGCCCCAGCATTTT.